A single sample is the source of the 24 T cell receptor beta chains below, sequenced in a study of OX40 agonist ivuxolimab in advanced cancers. Here immunoSEQ multiplex PCR was the method, and the copy in TCRdb shows in-frame clones only, minus some. The sample shows fewer than 13,000 clones, around 78% of them seen only once. Sample: CD4+ or CD8+ T cells sorted from blood, taken in a trial of the OX40 agonist ivuxolimab. Receptor source: an adult with an advanced solid tumor such as melanoma, head and neck, liver or kidney cancer.

This clone was counted between two and nine times. The chain links TRBV10-1 to TRBJ1-1; 8 bases are shared with TRBD1. Losses at the gene ends were 6 bases for V and 6 bases for J; bases not matched to a gene: 3. Germline V gene data show CDR1 as WNHNN and CDR2 as SYGVQD (reference sequence). This CDR3 has 12 amino acids. CDR3 sequence reads: CASSQDRAEAFF. DNA for the CDR3: TGCGCCAGCAGCCAGGACAGGGCTGAAGCTTTCTTT.

The chain combines TRBV9 with TRBJ2-3, with D tentatively TRBD1 or TRBD2 (6 bases each). Germline CDR1 and CDR2: SGDLS and YYNGEE. Trimming removed 2 bases at V and 5 bases at J, with 12 bases between. CDR3 length: 14 amino acids. The chain's CDR3 is CASSVWGAGDTQYF. CDR3 nucleotides: TGTGCCAGCAGCGTTTGGGGGGCGGGAGATACGCAGTATTTT.

This rearrangement joins TRBV27 to TRBJ2-7, with 7 nucleotides matching TRBD1. The J segment lost 0 bases and the V segment lost 5 bases, leaving 4 bases of the junction unmatched. CDR1 is MNHEY, CDR2 SMNVEV, per germline (reference sequence). The CDR3 covers 14 residues. CDR3 in DNA: TGTGCCAGCAGTCATAGGGACAGCTCCTACGAGCAGTACTTC. Translation: CASSHRDSSYEQYF.

The chain employs TRBV30 and TRBJ2-3, with D perhaps matching TRBD2 (5 bases). Looked up from germline, CDR1 is GTSNPN and CDR2 is SVGIG (reference sequence). Deletions cut 2 bases from V and 2 bases from J, with 8 bases between. This CDR3 comprises 13 residues. The DNA for the CDR3 is TGTGCCTGGAGTCCGGACTCCACAGATACGCAGTATTTT. It translates to CAWSPDSTDTQYF.

V gene TRBV5-6 combines with J gene TRBJ1-2; 7 bases are shared with TRBD1. V dropped 4 bases and J dropped 7; count of bases not matched to a gene: 10. Germline CDR1 and CDR2: SGHDT and YYEEEE. The CDR3 is 14 amino acids. The CDR3: CASSPRGQSSGYTF. The CDR3 DNA follows: TGTGCCAGCAGCCCTCGGGGACAGTCTTCTGGCTACACCTTC.

The J gene is TRBJ2-3, the V gene TRBV14; 12 positions agree with TRBD2. The CDR3 length is 16 residues. V shed 3 bases, J shed 2 bases, and the junction held 3 bases outside the gene matches. Germline CDR1 and CDR2: SGHDN and FVKESK. The CDR3: CASSHGLAGNTDTQYF. In nucleotides, the CDR3 is TGTGCCAGCAGCCACGGACTAGCGGGGAACACAGATACGCAGTATTTT.

The DNA for the CDR3 is TGTGCCAGCAGTGGGGACCCCGGGAACATTCAGTACTTC. Translating gives CASSGDPGNIQYF. V and J are TRBV27 and TRBJ2-4; D may be TRBD1 or TRBD2 (5 bases each). CDR1 and CDR2 from the germline V gene are MNHEY and SMNVEV (reference sequence). The ends were cut back, 5 bases at V and 7 bases at J, with 12 bases in the middle. The CDR3 runs to 13 residues.

CDR3 nucleotides: TGTGCCAGCAGTGAGGGACAGATTTATATTTACGAGCAGTACTTC. It is translated as CASSEGQIYIYEQYF. The V and J genes are TRBV7-2 and TRBJ2-7; 7 bases match TRBD1. The junction had 12 bases not matched to a gene; V was cut back by 6 bases and J by 4 bases. This CDR3 has 15 residues. CDR1 is SGHTA and CDR2 is FQGNSA in the germline V gene.

The genes are TRBV27 and TRBJ1-1; no reliable D call. The CDR3 loop spans 14 amino acids. Deletions cut 0 bases from V and 1 base from J, with 6 bases between. Germline loops: CDR1 MNHEY, CDR2 SMNVEV (reference sequence). Written as DNA, the CDR3 is TGTGCCAGCAGTTTATCCCATACGAACACTGAAGCTTTCTTT. Translation: CASSLSHTNTEAFF.

This clone occurred a few times. This chain uses TRBV6-1 with TRBJ2-7, with a tentative D call TRBD2 (6 bases). CDR1 and CDR2 from the germline V gene are MNHNS and SASEGT. Trimming shortened V by 1 base and J by 4 bases, and 20 bases separated the two germline ends. The CDR3 has 17 amino acids. DNA for the CDR3: TGTGCCAGCAGTGAAGAATGGGGTGCCTACGGGGGATACGAGCAGTACTTC. This codes for CASSEEWGAYGGYEQYF.

The rearrangement links TRBV19 to TRBJ1-4, with D possibly TRBD1 on 6 matching bases. Trimming stripped 2 bases from V and 5 bases from J, with 6 bases between. The length of the CDR3 is 13 residues. CDR1 LNHDA and CDR2 SQIVND come from the germline V gene (reference sequence). The CDR3 reads CASSIQGNEKLFF. The CDR3 bases are TGTGCCAGTAGTATACAGGGGAATGAAAAACTGTTTTTT.

This clone is medium-sized. This chain uses TRBV11-2 with TRBJ2-5; TRBD1 or TRBD2 may be the D gene (6 bases each). CDR3 size: 15 residues. Germline V gene lookup returns CDR1 SGHAT and CDR2 FQNNGV. V was cut by 3 bases and J by 1 base, with 12 bases left in between. DNA for the CDR3: TGTGCCAGCAGCTTTTGGGGGGCCCGCCAAGAGACCCAGTACTTC. Protein sequence: CASSFWGARQETQYF.

CDR3 coding DNA: TGTGCCAGCAGTTACTCTGACCAGGGTATCGGGGAGCAGTACTTC. Translating it yields CASSYSDQGIGEQYF. The chain is built from TRBV6-6 and TRBJ2-7, with D maybe TRBD1 (5 bases). Germline V CDR1 and CDR2: MNHNY, SVGAGI (reference sequence). The CDR3 extends over 15 amino acids. Trimming shortened V by 0 bases and J by 7 bases, and 16 bases separated the two germline ends.

The V gene is TRBV9, the J gene TRBJ2-3; no reliable D call. The CDR3 covers 13 residues. Trimming shortened V by 1 base and J by 2 bases, and 5 bases separated the two germline ends. CDR1 is SGDLS and CDR2 is YYNGEE in the germline V gene. The CDR3 DNA follows: TGTGCCAGCAGCGTAAAGACCACAGATACGCAGTATTTT. Its protein product is CASSVKTTDTQYF.

The gene calls are TRBV28 and TRBJ1-1, with TRBD1 as a possible D gene (5 bases). The germline V gene encodes CDR1 MDHEN and CDR2 SYDVKM. V lost 5 bases to trimming and J lost 8 bases, with 9 bases between them. This CDR3 comprises 11 residues. CDR3 loop: CASSIGTEAFF. The CDR3 DNA reads as TGTGCCAGCAGTATCGGGACGGAAGCTTTCTTT.

This clone was counted once. CDR3 in DNA: TGCGCCAGCAGCCAAGTCGCGGTGAACACTGAAGCTTTCTTT. Its protein is CASSQVAVNTEAFF. The J gene is TRBJ1-1, the V gene TRBV4-1, with D hard to call. The CDR3 loop spans 14 amino acids. Germline CDR1 reads MGHRA; CDR2 reads YSYEKL. V was shortened by 1 base and J by 0 bases, with 6 bases between the two germline ends.

The chain joins TRBV29-1 to TRBJ2-2, with D hard to call. The CDR3 extends over 14 amino acids. Germline loops: CDR1 SQVTM, CDR2 ANQGSEA. Trimming removed 5 bases at V and 0 bases at J, with 10 bases between. The CDR3 DNA is TGCAGCGTTCGACTTGACGCGAACACCGGGGAGCTGTTTTTT. This translates into CSVRLDANTGELFF.

V is TRBV4-1 and J is TRBJ1-1; the D gene is possibly TRBD1 (6 bases). V lost 3 bases and J 0 bases, leaving 11 bases between the germline ends. CDR3 length equals 15 residues. In germline, CDR1 is MGHRA, CDR2 YSYEKL. CDR3 in amino acids: CASSHPQGLNTEAFF. The CDR3 DNA reads TGCGCCAGCAGCCACCCCCAGGGGTTGAACACTGAAGCTTTCTTT.

This rearrangement joins TRBV28 to TRBJ2-1; no reliable D call. The CDR3 spans 14 residues. V gave up 2 bases and J gave up 0 bases, with 5 bases separating them. From germline, CDR1 is MDHEN and CDR2 SYDVKM. CDR3 region: CASSLTSSYNEQFF. The CDR3 nucleotides are TGTGCCAGCAGTTTAACCAGCTCCTACAATGAGCAGTTCTTC.

V and J are TRBV5-1 and TRBJ2-7; 10 bases are a match to TRBD1. From germline, CDR1 is SGHRS and CDR2 YFSETQ. V lost 5 bases and J lost 0; bases outside the gene matches: 11. This CDR3 is built from 17 residues. CDR3 amino acids: CASSPGQGLPSSYEQYF. CDR3 bases: TGCGCCAGCAGTCCGGGACAGGGGTTACCGAGCTCCTACGAGCAGTACTTC.

This chain connects TRBV7-8 to TRBJ2-1, with D possibly being TRBD2 (5 bases). CDR1 and CDR2 from the germline V gene are SGHVS and FQNEAQ. Trimming cost V 5 bases and J 4 bases, with 18 bases left between them. This CDR3 has 16 residues. DNA of the CDR3: TGTGCCAGCAGCCCAGGCGCGAGCGGAGCATACAATGAGCAGTTCTTC. Residues: CASSPGASGAYNEQFF.

The rearrangement links TRBV5-6 to TRBJ2-1; unclear D gene. Trimming removed 4 bases from V and 7 bases from J, with 9 bases in between. The CDR3 has 12 residues. CDR1 and CDR2 from the germline V gene are SGHDT and YYEEEE. The DNA of the CDR3 is TGTGCCAGCAGCCAATTTAGTAATGAGCAGTTCTTC. This translates into CASSQFSNEQFF.

The gene calls are TRBV19 and TRBJ2-7; no clear D gene. The V end was cut by 0 bases, the J end by 4 bases, with 7 bases between. The CDR3 is 13 residues long. Germline CDR1 and CDR2: LNHDA and SQIVND (reference sequence). Written as DNA, the CDR3 is TGTGCCAGTAGTATAGATCAGGCATACGAGCAGTACTTC. Its translation: CASSIDQAYEQYF.

This chain joins TRBV5-4 and TRBJ2-5, with unresolved D. The CDR3 is 13 amino acids. V lost 7 bases and J lost 5, with 15 bases in between. Germline V lookup: CDR1 SGHNT, CDR2 YYREEE (reference sequence). CDR3 nucleotides: TGTGCCAGCGCACTACCCGCCGCCGAGACCCAGTACTTC. Translation gives CASALPAAETQYF. Drawing the rest from reference TRBV5-4 and TRBJ2-5, the complete variable domain is ETGVTQSPTHLIKTRGQQVTLRCSSQSGHNTVSWYQQALGQGPQFIFQYYREEENGRGNFPPRFSGLQFPNYSSELNVNALELDDSALYLCASALPAAETQYFGPGTRLLVL.